This T cell receptor (beta chain) derives from a study of OX40 agonist ivuxolimab in advanced cancers. Baseline, cycle 4 day 1, and cycle 7 day 1 were the blood sampling points. TCRdb's table, derived via immunoSEQ multiplex PCR, lists solely in-frame clones and lacks some. The sample holds 58,000 or so clones, 89% seen once. This clonotype was sampled from an adult with an advanced solid tumor such as melanoma, head and neck, liver or kidney cancer. The sample in question was CD4+ or CD8+ T cells sorted from blood, obtained in a trial of the OX40 agonist ivuxolimab.

In DNA, the CDR3 is TGTGCCAGCAGTTCCCTTTTACAGGTGGGGCTTTCCTACGTCCTGACTTTC. This codes for CASSSLLQVGLSYVLTF. The chain combines TRBV27 with TRBJ2-6; D is possibly TRBD1 (5 bases). Germline CDR1 is MNHEY and CDR2 is SMNVEV (reference sequence). With 4 bases removed from V and 11 bases from J, the gap between germline ends came to 24 bases. The CDR3 has 17 amino acids.